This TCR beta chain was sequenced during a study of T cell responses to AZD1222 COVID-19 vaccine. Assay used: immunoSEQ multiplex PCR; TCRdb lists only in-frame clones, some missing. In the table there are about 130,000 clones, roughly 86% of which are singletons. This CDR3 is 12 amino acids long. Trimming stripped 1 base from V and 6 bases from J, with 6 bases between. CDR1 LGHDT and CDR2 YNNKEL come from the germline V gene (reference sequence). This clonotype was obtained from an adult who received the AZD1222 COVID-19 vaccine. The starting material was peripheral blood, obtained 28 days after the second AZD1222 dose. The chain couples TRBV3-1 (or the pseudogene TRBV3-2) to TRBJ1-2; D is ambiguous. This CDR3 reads CASSQGRHGYTF. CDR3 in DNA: TGTGCCAGCAGCCAAGGGCGGCATGGCTACACCTTC.